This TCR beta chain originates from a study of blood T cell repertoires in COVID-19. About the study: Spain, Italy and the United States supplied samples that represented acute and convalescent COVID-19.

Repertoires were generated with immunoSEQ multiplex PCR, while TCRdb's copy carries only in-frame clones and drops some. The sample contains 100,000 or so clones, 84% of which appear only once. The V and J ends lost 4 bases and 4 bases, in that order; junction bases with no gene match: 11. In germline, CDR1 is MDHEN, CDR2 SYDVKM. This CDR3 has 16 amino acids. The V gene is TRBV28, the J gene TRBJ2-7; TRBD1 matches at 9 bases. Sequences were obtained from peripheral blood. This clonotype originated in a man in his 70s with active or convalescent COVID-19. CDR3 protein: CASSSKTGGNMYEQYF. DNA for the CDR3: TGTGCCAGCAGTTCAAAGACAGGGGGTAACATGTACGAGCAGTACTTC.